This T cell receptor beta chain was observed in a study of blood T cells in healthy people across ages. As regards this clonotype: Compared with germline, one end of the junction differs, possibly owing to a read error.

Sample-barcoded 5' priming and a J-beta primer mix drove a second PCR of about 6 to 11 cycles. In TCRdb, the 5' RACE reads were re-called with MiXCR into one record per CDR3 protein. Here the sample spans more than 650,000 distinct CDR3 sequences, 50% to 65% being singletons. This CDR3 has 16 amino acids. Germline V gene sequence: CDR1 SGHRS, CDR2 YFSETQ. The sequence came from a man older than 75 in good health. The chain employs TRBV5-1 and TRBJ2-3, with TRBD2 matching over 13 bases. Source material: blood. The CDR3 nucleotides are TGCGCCAGCAGCCCGGGACTAGCGGGGCCCACAGAGACGCAGTATTTT. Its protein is CASSPGLAGPTETQYF.